These 21 T cell receptor beta chains share one sample of origin, sequenced in a study of shared clonotypes between healthy human individuals. TCRdb keeps only in-frame clones here, not all; method: immunoSEQ multiplex PCR. The data contain hundreds of thousands of clones, 92% of them singletons. Cells designated naive CD8 were CD45RO-negative and were positively selected for CCR7, with terminally differentiated effector memory CD45RA+ cells excluded. Sequencing input: naive CD8+ T cells sorted from blood. The receptors derive from a man aged 25-40 years in good health.

J is TRBJ2-1 and V is TRBV27; 11 positions match TRBD2. This CDR3 is 15 amino acids long. The germline CDR1 and CDR2 sequences are MNHEY and SMNVEV (reference sequence). Trimming at V came to 5 bases and at J to 5 bases, leaving 5 bases not matched to a gene. CDR3 bases: TGTGCCAGCAGTAGCGGGACTAGCGGTGACAATGAGCAGTTCTTC. Translation gives CASSSGTSGDNEQFF.

This sequence joins TRBV7-9 and TRBJ2-7; a weak D match, TRBD1 (5 bases). Trimming left V 5 bases short and J 3 bases short, with 8 bases between. The germline CDR1 and CDR2 sequences are SEHNR and FQNEAQ (reference sequence). This CDR3 has 12 amino acids. The CDR3 reads CASSDRFYEQYF. In DNA form, the CDR3 reads TGTGCCAGCAGCGACAGATTCTACGAGCAGTACTTC. Full variable domain (rest looked up from reference TRBV7-9 and TRBJ2-7): DTGVSQNPRHKITKRGQNVTFRCDPISEHNRLYWYRQTLGQGPEFLTYFQNEAQLEKSRLLSDRFSAERPKGSFSTLEIQRTEQGDSAMYLCASSDRFYEQYFGPGTRLTVT.

Only one count was recorded for this clone. The gene calls are TRBV27 and TRBJ1-1, with D tentatively TRBD1 (5 bases). The CDR3 extends over 13 amino acids. Germline V gene data show CDR1 as MNHEY and CDR2 as SMNVEV (reference sequence). V lost 6 bases and J 7 bases, leaving 15 bases between the germline ends. DNA of the CDR3: TGTGCCAGCAGCACAGGCCCAAGCCTTGAAGCTTTCTTT. Translation: CASSTGPSLEAFF.

V and J are TRBV29-1 and TRBJ2-5, with a weak D call TRBD1 (9 bases). Germline CDR1 and CDR2: SQVTM and ANQGSEA. The CDR3 consists of 22 residues. V lost 0 bases, J lost 4 bases, and 36 bases lay in between. CDR3 nucleotide sequence: TGCAGCGTTGAAGATCCTGGTTTGGCGGGGGGATCGGGACAGGGCTTGTTAGAGACCCAGTACTTC. It translates to CSVEDPGLAGGSGQGLLETQYF.

J is TRBJ2-7 and V is TRBV7-6; D is undetermined. Trimming removed 1 base from V and 0 bases from J, with 16 bases in between. The CDR3 has 17 amino acids. CDR1 and CDR2 from the germline V gene are SGHVS and FNYEAQ. The CDR3 nucleotides read TGTGCCAGCAGCTTAGGGGTGGGCAGCGTGAGCTCCTACGAGCAGTACTTC. Its translation is CASSLGVGSVSSYEQYF.

Comment on this clone: This CDR3 is also generated by other DNA sequences in the sample. V and J are TRBV5-4 and TRBJ2-3, with 9 nucleotides matching TRBD1. There are 15 residues in the CDR3. J gave up 6 bases and V 0 bases, and 5 bases lay outside the gene matches. CDR1 is SGHNT and CDR2 is YYREEE in the germline V gene (reference sequence). The CDR3 DNA reads TGTGCCAGCAGCTTGGTGGGGACAGGGTCGGATACGCAGTATTTT. It specifies CASSLVGTGSDTQYF.

The V gene is TRBV10-3, the J gene TRBJ2-1; a weak D match, TRBD2 (6 bases). Trimming left V 6 bases short and J 0 bases short, with 12 bases between. This CDR3 region has 15 residues. Germline CDR1 and CDR2: ENHRY and SYGVKD. This CDR3 reads CAIRVTSPSYNEQFF. The DNA of the CDR3 is TGTGCCATCAGAGTTACTAGCCCCTCCTACAATGAGCAGTTCTTC.

Here the CDR3 reads CSIERADTGELFF. In DNA form, the CDR3 reads TGCAGCATAGAGAGGGCCGACACCGGGGAGCTGTTTTTT. This rearrangement joins TRBV29-1 to TRBJ2-2, with a possible D match to TRBD2 (5 bases). The CDR3 runs to 13 residues. The V end lost 8 bases, the J end lost 3 bases, and 13 bases lay between the germline ends. The germline V gene has CDR1 SQVTM and CDR2 ANQGSEA.

The count of this clone is one. The genes are TRBV4-1 and TRBJ1-2, with a tentative D call TRBD1 (6 bases). CDR1 MGHRA and CDR2 YSYEKL come from the germline V gene. This CDR3 comprises 13 residues. The V and J ends lost 4 bases and 8 bases respectively, with 14 bases between them. The CDR3 nucleotides read TGCGCCAGCAGCCCATTCAGGGGCGGCGGCTACACCTTC. Residues: CASSPFRGGGYTF.

The chain carries TRBV7-8 and TRBJ2-7; no clear D gene. The CDR3 covers 10 residues. Trimming removed 6 bases from V and 6 bases from J, with 6 bases in between. Per the germline V gene, CDR1 is SGHVS and CDR2 is FQNEAQ. The CDR3 reads CASSGSEQYF. CDR3 nucleotides: TGTGCCAGCAGTGGCAGCGAGCAGTACTTC. Complete variable domain (other parts from reference TRBV7-8 and TRBJ2-7): GAGVSQSPRYKVAKRGQDVALRCDPISGHVSLFWYQQALGQGPEFLTYFQNEAQLDKSGLPSDRFFAERPEGSVSTLKIQRTQQEDSAVYLCASSGSEQYFGPGTRLTVT.

The CDR3: CASSFLGERPYEQYF. For the CDR3, the DNA is TGTGCCAGCAGTTTTTTGGGGGAGCGCCCCTACGAGCAGTACTTC. The V and J genes are TRBV27 and TRBJ2-7; D is possibly TRBD1 or TRBD2 (5 bases each). Germline CDR1 MNHEY, CDR2 SMNVEV (reference sequence). The CDR3 consists of 15 residues. Deletions cut 3 bases from V and 2 bases from J, with 14 bases between.

The chain employs TRBV29-1 and TRBJ2-7, with no clear D. Per germline, CDR1 SQVTM and CDR2 ANQGSEA. The CDR3 has 12 amino acids. Trimming took off 7 bases at V and 5 bases at J, with 15 bases between the two ends. CDR3 nucleotide sequence: TGCAGCGCGAGGAAGGATCCACACGAGCAGTACTTC. It is translated as CSARKDPHEQYF.

The chain joins TRBV11-3 to TRBJ2-1; 7 nucleotides match TRBD2. V was pared by 2 bases and J by 4 bases, with 8 bases of the junction left unmatched. Germline V gene sequence: CDR1 SGHNT, CDR2 YENEEA. The CDR3 loop spans 16 amino acids. The CDR3 spells CASSLNRDYRYNEQFF. Here the CDR3 DNA reads TGTGCCAGCAGCTTAAACCGGGACTATAGATACAATGAGCAGTTCTTC.

The rearrangement uses TRBV10-1 and TRBJ2-3, with TRBD2 identical over 11 bases. This CDR3 is 16 amino acids long. J lost 3 bases, V lost 7 bases, and 9 bases had no gene match. The germline CDR1 and CDR2 sequences are WNHNN and SYGVQD (reference sequence). CDR3 bases: TGCGCCAGCAATTCGGTGACTAGCGGGGAAACAGATACGCAGTATTTT. It specifies CASNSVTSGETDTQYF.

This chain links TRBV6-1 with TRBJ2-3; 14 bases align to TRBD2. The CDR3 is 16 amino acids. The V segment lost 4 bases and the J segment 5 bases; nucleotides outside the gene matches: 5. CDR1 MNHNS and CDR2 SASEGT come from the germline V gene. CDR3 sequence: CASSGGLAGAEDTQYF. The CDR3 coding sequence is TGTGCCAGCAGTGGGGGACTAGCGGGAGCGGAAGATACGCAGTATTTT.

Written as DNA, the CDR3 is TGTGCCAGCAGCTTGGGAGGGGGCCACGATACAGATACGCAGTATTTT. Translated, it gives CASSLGGGHDTDTQYF. The chain employs TRBV5-6 and TRBJ2-3, with 7 bases identical to TRBD1. The CDR3 has 16 amino acids. From germline, CDR1 is SGHDT and CDR2 YYEEEE. V gave up 0 bases and J gave up 3 bases; unmatched junction bases: 7.

The chain has TRBV7-6 and TRBJ2-1; 8 bases fit TRBD1. This CDR3 is 17 amino acids long. J was trimmed by 3 bases and V by 5 bases; bases with no gene match: 12. The germline V gene encodes CDR1 SGHVS and CDR2 FNYEAQ. The CDR3 is CASSHQDRGVGYNEQFF. DNA for the CDR3: TGTGCCAGCAGCCACCAAGACAGGGGAGTAGGCTACAATGAGCAGTTCTTC.

The chain employs TRBV5-4 and TRBJ2-1; 7 positions match TRBD2. In germline, CDR1 is SGHNT, CDR2 YYREEE (reference sequence). V shed 1 base, J shed 0 bases, and the junction held 16 bases outside the gene matches. This CDR3 is 20 amino acids long. The CDR3 is CASSLTPGFLAASSYNEQFF. CDR3 coding DNA: TGTGCCAGCAGCTTGACCCCTGGTTTTCTAGCGGCCAGCTCCTACAATGAGCAGTTCTTC.

The J gene is TRBJ2-1, the V gene TRBV4-2; 12 nucleotides match TRBD2. Trimming removed 1 base from V and 5 bases from J; junction bases left unmatched: 9. The CDR3 length is 18 residues. Germline V CDR1 and CDR2: LGHNA, YNFKEQ. The CDR3 DNA reads TGTGCCAGCAGCCAAGGGCTGACTAGCGGGGGATTCAACAATGAGCAGTTCTTC. This translates into CASSQGLTSGGFNNEQFF.

The chain links TRBV11-2 to TRBJ2-7, with 9 bases fitting TRBD2. Germline V gene data show CDR1 as SGHAT and CDR2 as FQNNGV. The CDR3 consists of 16 residues. The ends lost 6 bases at V and 3 bases at J; junction bases unmatched: 12. The CDR3 loop is CASSSWREGLYYEQYF. CDR3 bases: TGTGCCAGCAGTTCTTGGCGGGAGGGCCTCTACTACGAGCAGTACTTC.

This chain links TRBV6-6 with TRBJ2-7; D is ambiguous. Trimming removed 6 bases at V and 5 bases at J, with 11 bases between. The germline V gene has CDR1 MNHNY and CDR2 SVGAGI (reference sequence). There are 12 residues in the CDR3. The CDR3 loop reads CASRGTSHEQYF. The CDR3 nucleotides read TGTGCCAGCAGAGGTACGAGCCACGAGCAGTACTTC.